This TCR beta chain was found in a study of T cell repertoires in cytomegalovirus infection. Germline V gene data show CDR1 as SGHVS and CDR2 as FNYEAQ. The ends lost 5 bases at V and 5 bases at J; junction bases unmatched: 22. CDR3 length: 21 amino acids. TCRdb called the reads again in MiXCR, with one record for every CDR3 protein. The table has about 920,000 distinct CDR3 sequences, roughly a third seen once. This clonotype showed up many times. What it binds is not known. The source material was cultured CD8+ T cells from PBMCs, sampled from culture after CMV antigen stimulation. The chain recombines TRBV7-6 with TRBJ1-4; 11 bases match TRBD1. This TCR was recovered from a human donor in good health (CMV status not recorded). Some clones in this sample may be carry-over from other donors' samples. The CDR3 here is CASSLHPGTGGPLGLNEKLFF. The CDR3 DNA reads TGTGCCAGCAGCCTGCACCCCGGGACAGGGGGTCCCCTGGGGTTAAATGAAAAACTGTTTTTT.